The TCR beta chain under discussion was sequenced for a study of blood T cell repertoires in COVID-19. Across the study: The United States, Italy and Spain provided the acute and convalescent COVID-19 samples.

In regard to this clone: This specimen includes other DNA sequences encoding the same CDR3.

Seattle patients were enrolled during active infection and followed longitudinally. Sequenced by immunoSEQ multiplex PCR; TCRdb stores in-frame clones only, minus some. The sample carries approximately 500,000 clones, roughly nine tenths recorded once. This receptor was obtained from a woman aged 45-60 years with COVID-19, enrolled during active disease. Sequenced input: peripheral blood.

CDR3 DNA sequence: TGTGCCAGCAGTTTAAGTCGGGCCTACGAGCAGTACTTC. Protein: CASSLSRAYEQYF. The chain has TRBV12-3 or TRBV12-4 and TRBJ2-7; D not certain. CDR3 size: 13 residues. V was clipped by 2 bases and J by 2 bases, with 7 bases between them.